The sequence of this TCR beta chain was determined in a study of T cells expressing NK-cell markers. Study as a whole: Most of the eight sequenced donors were classified as HCMV-seropositive, and one was classified as seronegative. The study, taken as a whole, reports: Of the CD8+ T cells in five or six donors, roughly 1.0-7.0% belonged to dominant NKG2C+ clonotypes. Several donors likewise had their CD3+CD56-NKG2C+ fraction led by these clonotypes.

Researchers built TCR beta cDNA using 5'RACE template switching with UMIs. TCRdb re-called the 5' RACE reads and shows each CDR3 protein once, DNA omitted. The sample data list 500,000 to 700,000 distinct CDR3 sequences. Germline V gene data show CDR1 as MNHEY and CDR2 as SVGAGI. The CDR3 runs to 15 residues. A remark on this clonotype: Its specificity is not known.

The J gene is TRBJ1-3, the V gene TRBV6-5. The receptor was isolated from a man between 18 and 35 years old in good health. Sequences were obtained from blood T cells: a sorted CD56 or NKG2C T cell subset, CD4+ or CD8+ T cells, or bulk PBMC T cells (not recorded which). CDR3 sequence: CASSYLPRSGNTIYF.